This T cell receptor (beta chain) derives from a study of cytomegalovirus exposure and HLA in healthy donors. A multiplex PCR was run with 60 Vbeta primers and 13 Jbeta primers. The repertoire was sequenced with immunoSEQ multiplex PCR; TCRdb's copy has only in-frame clones and lacks some. The top ten clones hold 1.5% to 2% of a sample with 140,000 to 150,000 clones, roughly 72% of them seen once. Study-wide results and caveats: A few chains linked to CMV were shown in vitro to be specific for CMV antigens. Accurate predictions that matched the HLA-A and HLA-B alleles of most subjects were reportedly made from TCR beta sequences. Some 17,000 TCR beta sequences were associated with HLA alleles at 0.05 false discovery rate in a later analysis. The classifier reportedly diagnosed cytomegalovirus status with high sensitivity and specificity.

CDR3 size: 14 residues. Germline CDR1 and CDR2: SGHAT and FQNNGV. V dropped 5 bases and J dropped 5; count of bases not matched to a gene: 8. Details on this clone: No antigen is known for it.

The source material was PBMCs. The V call is TRBV11-2, the J call TRBJ2-7, with 8 bases that match TRBD2. The source is a man in his forties in good health and CMV-seronegative. In DNA, the CDR3 is TGTGCCAGCAGCGCTGGGACTAGAATGGACGAGCAGTACTTC. Translated: CASSAGTRMDEQYF.